What follows are 10 T cell receptor beta chains derived from one specimen sequenced in a study of radiotherapy plus CTLA-4 blockade in lung cancer. Data came from immunoSEQ multiplex PCR; TCRdb stores just in-frame clones and leaves some out. Of roughly 120,000 clones in the sample, around 75% were seen once. Here the sequenced sample was peripheral blood, taken from a patient treated with radiotherapy plus ipilimumab. The receptors stem from a human donor with non-small cell lung cancer who had a partial response to radiotherapy plus ipilimumab.

The V gene is TRBV27, the J gene TRBJ1-5; 10 positions agree with TRBD1. Trimming at V came to 5 bases and at J to 0 bases, leaving 19 bases not matched to a gene. This CDR3 is 21 amino acids long. CDR1 and CDR2 (germline): MNHEY, SMNVEV (reference sequence). The CDR3: CASSAYPPGQGRVGSNQPQHF. The CDR3 DNA reads TGTGCCAGCAGTGCCTATCCCCCGGGACAGGGGAGGGTCGGTAGCAATCAGCCCCAGCATTTT.

There are a few counts of this clone. The chain is built from TRBV6-5 and TRBJ1-2; 9 bases align to TRBD1. The trim removed 6 bases at V and 7 bases at J, leaving 9 bases unmatched. Per germline, CDR1 MNHEY and CDR2 SVGAGI. This CDR3 is built from 14 residues. The CDR3, as DNA: TGTGCCAGCAGGTTGCCGGGACAGGGAGGTGGCTACACCTTC. Translation gives CASRLPGQGGGYTF.

CDR3: CSTTSGRGPDTQYF. The DNA for the CDR3 is TGCAGCACCACTAGCGGGAGGGGACCTGATACGCAGTATTTT. The chain employs TRBV29-1 and TRBJ2-3; 13 positions agree with TRBD2. Germline V gives CDR1 SQVTM, CDR2 ANQGSEA. With 8 bases clipped from V and 6 bases from J, the junction kept 8 bases outside the gene matches. This CDR3 comprises 14 residues.

The gene calls are TRBV6-1 and TRBJ1-2; the match to TRBD1 covers 7 bases. V gave up 0 bases and J gave up 4 bases; unmatched junction bases: 8. This CDR3 contains 16 residues. The germline V gene has CDR1 MNHNS and CDR2 SASEGT. CDR3 DNA sequence: TGTGCCAGCAGTGAAGCATCTTTCTGGGACAGCTATGGCTACACCTTC. It encodes CASSEASFWDSYGYTF.

The rearrangement joins TRBV6-6 to TRBJ2-1; D might be TRBD1 (7 bases). CDR3 length: 16 amino acids. Germline V lookup: CDR1 MNHNY, CDR2 SVGAGI (reference sequence). Trimming left V 5 bases short and J 4 bases short, with 18 bases between. The CDR3 here is CASSPPGARGYNEQFF. Here the CDR3 DNA reads TGTGCCAGCAGTCCCCCGGGAGCCAGGGGGTACAATGAGCAGTTCTTC.

The rearrangement uses TRBV7-9 and TRBJ1-6; TRBD1 agrees at 8 bases. Germline V gene lookup returns CDR1 SEHNR and CDR2 FQNEAQ (reference sequence). V gave up 5 bases and J gave up 16 bases; unmatched junction bases: 7. There are 12 residues in the CDR3. The CDR3 here is CASSPEGQALHF. The CDR3 bases are TGTGCCAGCAGCCCCGAGGGACAGGCGCTCCACTTT.

The chain recombines TRBV5-1 with TRBJ2-3; the match to TRBD2 covers 9 bases. Germline-derived CDR1 and CDR2 are SGHRS and YFSETQ. The CDR3 extends over 15 amino acids. Trimming took 5 bases from V and 0 from J; bases not matched to a gene: 4. CDR3 bases: TGCGCCAGCAGAGGCCTAGCGGGAAGCACAGATACGCAGTATTTT. This sequence encodes CASRGLAGSTDTQYF. The complete variable domain, with remaining parts taken from reference TRBV5-1 and TRBJ2-3, reads KAGVTQTPRYLIKTRGQQVTLSCSPISGHRSVSWYQQTPGQGLQFLFEYFSETQRNKGNFPGRFSGRQFSNSRSEMNVSTLELGDSALYLCASRGLAGSTDTQYFGPGTRLTVL.

V usage is TRBV19 and J usage is TRBJ1-1, with TRBD1 matching over 9 bases. V gave up 5 bases and J gave up 2 bases; unmatched junction bases: 15. CDR1 is LNHDA and CDR2 is SQIVND in the germline V gene (reference sequence). CDR3 length: 18 amino acids. The CDR3: CASSLAPGTGHLNTEAFF. The CDR3 DNA is TGTGCCAGTAGTCTCGCCCCCGGGACAGGGCATCTCAACACTGAAGCTTTCTTT.

The chain uses TRBV11-1 and TRBJ1-2; 7 positions agree with TRBD1. Germline V gene data show CDR1 as SGHAT and CDR2 as FQDESV (reference sequence). The CDR3 is 15 amino acids. The V segment lost 5 bases and the J segment 4 bases; nucleotides outside the gene matches: 10. DNA for the CDR3: TGTGCCAGCAGCCGGGCCGGGACAGACTTCTATGGCTACACCTTC. As protein: CASSRAGTDFYGYTF.

V gene TRBV7-9 combines with J gene TRBJ2-1, with D perhaps matching TRBD2 (6 bases). The CDR3 sequence is 16 residues long. V lost 2 bases to trimming and J lost 6 bases, with 17 bases between them. CDR1 and CDR2 (germline): SEHNR, FQNEAQ (reference sequence). The CDR3 is CASSLSFAVGGNEQFF. CDR3 bases: TGTGCCAGCAGCTTAAGTTTTGCCGTGGGAGGCAATGAGCAGTTCTTC.